A selection of T cell receptor beta chains follows, all from one sample in a study of T cell responses to AZD1222 COVID-19 vaccine. Data came from immunoSEQ multiplex PCR; TCRdb stores just in-frame clones and leaves some out. The sample shows around 100,000 clones, about 88% of them seen only once. The sample here was peripheral blood, taken on day 0 of AZD1222 vaccination. All receptors come from an adult in good health. Each CDR3 is given with its conserved first and last residue. The D gene is left open where the match is weak. A clone size is listed for some rows: how often the clone was seen (once, few, many), or a class if it is expanded.

CDR3: CASSRDLGTQYF; DNA: TGTGCCAGCAGCCGGGACCTCGGTACGCAGTATTTT; J: TRBJ2-3; D: NA; V: TRBV7-9; size: NA
CDR3: CASSEATGGADGYTF; DNA: TGTGCCAGCAGTGAAGCAACGGGGGGCGCAGACGGCTACACCTTC; J: TRBJ1-2; D: NA; V: TRBV2; size: NA
CDR3: CASSQSPGLANTGELFF; DNA: TGCGCCAGCAGTCAATCCCCGGGACTAGCGAACACCGGGGAGCTGTTTTTT; J: TRBJ2-2; D: TRBD2; V: TRBV23-1; size: few
CDR3: CSASPGRSIYEQFF; DNA: TGCAGTGCTAGTCCGGGACGGTCGATTTATGAGCAGTTCTTC; J: TRBJ2-1; D: NA; V: TRBV20-1; size: NA
CDR3: CASSPGRETQYF; DNA: TGTGCCAGCAGCCCTGGCCGGGAGACCCAGTACTTC; J: TRBJ2-5; D: NA; V: TRBV7-8; size: NA
CDR3: CASSAKPGTGGHEQYF; DNA: TGTGCCAGCAGCGCAAAACCCGGGACAGGGGGTCACGAGCAGTACTTC; J: TRBJ2-7; D: TRBD1; V: TRBV5-6; size: NA
CDR3: CASSYTGIGYTF; DNA: TGTGCCAGCAGTTACACAGGGATTGGCTACACCTTC; J: TRBJ1-2; D: NA; V: TRBV6-5; size: NA
CDR3: CASSTQGIQETQYF; DNA: TGCGCCAGCAGCACACAGGGAATCCAAGAGACCCAGTACTTC; J: TRBJ2-5; D: NA; V: TRBV5-1; size: once
CDR3: CASRHTGEISPLHF; DNA: TGTGCCAGCAGGCACACCGGGGAGATTTCACCCCTCCACTTT; J: TRBJ1-6; D: NA; V: TRBV7-2; size: NA
CDR3: CASSPPTTFTYEQYF; DNA: TGTGCCAGCTCACCACCGACGACTTTCACCTACGAGCAGTACTTC; J: TRBJ2-7; D: NA; V: TRBV18; size: NA
CDR3: CASSQRGQVSEQFF; DNA: TGTGCCAGCAGCCAAAGGGGACAGGTCAGTGAGCAGTTCTTC; J: TRBJ2-1; D: TRBD1; V: TRBV16; size: NA
CDR3: CAITRGQGSNTGELFF; DNA: TGTGCCATCACCAGGGGACAGGGGTCCAACACCGGGGAGCTGTTTTTT; J: TRBJ2-2; D: TRBD1; V: TRBV10-3; size: NA
CDR3: CASSNTGGGPNGYTF; DNA: TGTGCCAGCAGCAATACAGGGGGCGGTCCGAATGGCTACACCTTC; J: TRBJ1-2; D: TRBD1; V: TRBV7-2; size: NA
CDR3: CASTRGTGVSVGELFF; DNA: TGCGCCAGCACGCGCGGGACAGGGGTATCAGTGGGGGAGCTGTTTTTT; J: TRBJ2-2; D: TRBD1; V: TRBV4-1; size: NA
CDR3: CSVELRDYEQYF; DNA: TGCAGCGTTGAGTTGAGGGACTACGAGCAGTACTTC; J: TRBJ2-7; D: NA; V: TRBV29-1; size: NA
CDR3: CASSLMGGPREAFF; DNA: TGTGCCAGCAGCTTAATGGGGGGCCCCCGTGAAGCTTTCTTT; J: TRBJ1-1; D: NA; V: TRBV7-9; size: once
CDR3: CASSVEATYQETQYF; DNA: TGTGCCAGCAGCGTAGAGGCCACGTACCAAGAGACCCAGTACTTC; J: TRBJ2-5; D: NA; V: TRBV9; size: NA
CDR3: CASRKAGSGPQHF; DNA: TGTGCCAGCAGGAAGGCGGGCTCAGGGCCCCAGCATTTT; J: TRBJ1-5; D: NA; V: TRBV2; size: NA
CDR3: CASSSTGGDQPQHF; DNA: TGTGCCAGCAGCTCCACAGGGGGCGATCAGCCCCAGCATTTT; J: TRBJ1-5; D: TRBD1; V: TRBV5-6; size: NA
CDR3: CASSQTFGTGMGSQPQHF; DNA: TGTGCCAGCAGCCAAACCTTTGGGACAGGGATGGGGAGTCAGCCCCAGCATTTT; J: TRBJ1-5; D: TRBD1; V: TRBV3-1/TRBV3-2; size: NA
CDR3: CASSWGQQGQPQHF; DNA: TGCGCCAGCAGCTGGGGACAACAGGGGCAGCCCCAGCATTTT; J: TRBJ1-5; D: TRBD1; V: TRBV5-1; size: NA
CDR3: CASRRLAGVVKTQYF; DNA: TGTGCCAGCAGACGCCTAGCGGGAGTGGTGAAGACCCAGTACTTC; J: TRBJ2-5; D: TRBD2; V: TRBV6-4; size: NA
CDR3: CASRTGLTQPQHF; DNA: TGTGCCAGCAGGACAGGCCTTACGCAGCCCCAGCATTTT; J: TRBJ1-5; D: NA; V: TRBV27; size: NA
CDR3: CASSLVRSGRQETQYF; DNA: TGTGCCAGCAGCTTAGTCCGTAGCGGGAGGCAAGAGACCCAGTACTTC; J: TRBJ2-5; D: TRBD2; V: TRBV11-1; size: NA
CDR3: CASTLGSGYAYEQYF; DNA: TGTGCCAGCACCTTGGGAAGCGGCTATGCGTACGAGCAGTACTTC; J: TRBJ2-7; D: NA; V: TRBV7-2; size: NA
CDR3: CASSVAFGRPWEGYTF; DNA: TGTGCCAGCAGCGTAGCTTTCGGACGGCCATGGGAAGGCTACACCTTC; J: TRBJ1-2; D: NA; V: TRBV9; size: once
CDR3: CATPPPGQIGDEQFF; DNA: TGTGCCACCCCACCGCCGGGACAAATAGGCGATGAGCAGTTCTTC; J: TRBJ2-1; D: NA; V: TRBV19; size: NA
CDR3: CASSGDRGGGYTF; DNA: TGTGCCAGCAGCGGGGACAGGGGAGGCGGCTACACCTTC; J: TRBJ1-2; D: TRBD1; V: TRBV5-8; size: few
CDR3: CASSQDSGVTGELFF; DNA: TGCGCCAGCAGCCAAGACTCGGGGGTCACCGGGGAGCTGTTTTTT; J: TRBJ2-2; D: NA; V: TRBV4-1; size: once
CDR3: CASSPGLAGVAEQYF; DNA: TGTGCCAGCAGCCCCGGACTAGCGGGAGTCGCCGAGCAGTACTTC; J: TRBJ2-7; D: TRBD2; V: TRBV11-3; size: NA
CDR3: CASSGTGADNEKLFF; DNA: TGTGCCAGCAGCGGAACAGGGGCTGATAATGAAAAACTGTTTTTT; J: TRBJ1-4; D: TRBD1; V: TRBV5-6; size: NA
CDR3: CASSPLSGLVAYEQYF; DNA: TGTGCCAGCAGTCCTCTTTCGGGACTGGTAGCCTACGAGCAGTACTTC; J: TRBJ2-7; D: NA; V: TRBV28; size: NA
CDR3: CASSSAGQGRDGYTF; DNA: TGTGCCAGCAGCTCCGCCGGACAGGGGAGGGATGGCTACACCTTC; J: TRBJ1-2; D: TRBD1; V: TRBV11-2; size: NA
CDR3: CASSLLAGEGYTF; DNA: TGTGCCAGCAGCTTGCTGGCAGGGGAAGGCTACACCTTC; J: TRBJ1-2; D: NA; V: TRBV5-4; size: NA
CDR3: CASSPPSGRALLYNEQFF; DNA: TGTGCCAGCTCACCTCCTAGCGGGAGGGCCCTACTCTACAATGAGCAGTTCTTC; J: TRBJ2-1; D: TRBD2; V: TRBV18; size: NA
CDR3: CASSVEGFTDTQYF; DNA: TGTGCCAGCAGCGTAGAGGGATTCACAGATACGCAGTATTTT; J: TRBJ2-3; D: NA; V: TRBV9; size: NA
CDR3: CASSGTSINEQFF; DNA: TGTGCCAGCAGTGGAACTAGCATCAATGAGCAGTTCTTC; J: TRBJ2-1; D: NA; V: TRBV25-1; size: NA
CDR3: CASSPGTGRAEAFF; DNA: TGTGCCAGCAGTCCCGGGACAGGGAGGGCTGAAGCTTTCTTT; J: TRBJ1-1; D: TRBD1; V: TRBV6-4; size: NA
CDR3: CASSLGLVNEQFF; DNA: TGTGCCAGCAGCTTAGGACTAGTTAATGAGCAGTTCTTC; J: TRBJ2-1; D: NA; V: TRBV11-1; size: NA
CDR3: CASSPRVSGANVLTF; DNA: TGTGCCAGCTCACCGAGGGTCTCTGGGGCCAACGTCCTGACTTTC; J: TRBJ2-6; D: NA; V: TRBV18; size: NA
CDR3: CASRGVAGNTIYF; DNA: TGTGCTAGTCGGGGGGTGGCTGGAAACACCATATATTTT; J: TRBJ1-3; D: NA; V: TRBV12-5; size: NA
CDR3: CASVGYRGLFHYGYTF; DNA: TGTGCCAGCGTTGGATACAGGGGGCTATTTCACTATGGCTACACCTTC; J: TRBJ1-2; D: TRBD1; V: TRBV27; size: NA
CDR3: CASSPGTDPKYGYTF; DNA: TGTGCCAGCTCTCCCGGGACAGATCCAAAATATGGCTACACCTTC; J: TRBJ1-2; D: TRBD1; V: TRBV18; size: NA
CDR3: CASSLFGPTGELFF; DNA: TGTGCCAGCAGCCTCTTCGGGCCTACCGGGGAGCTGTTTTTT; J: TRBJ2-2; D: NA; V: TRBV28; size: NA
CDR3: CASSSQMNTEAFF; DNA: TGTGCCAGCAGCTCACAGATGAACACTGAAGCTTTCTTT; J: TRBJ1-1; D: NA; V: TRBV7-9; size: NA
CDR3: CASSVLTGGNQPQHF; DNA: TGTGCCAGCAGCGTATTGACAGGGGGCAATCAGCCCCAGCATTTT; J: TRBJ1-5; D: TRBD1; V: TRBV5-5; size: once
CDR3: CASSFPQGEDGYTF; DNA: TGTGCCAGCAGCTTCCCACAGGGGGAGGATGGCTACACCTTC; J: TRBJ1-2; D: TRBD1; V: TRBV5-4; size: NA
CDR3: CASSLGTGELFF; DNA: TGTGCCAGCAGCTTAGGAACCGGGGAGCTGTTTTTT; J: TRBJ2-2; D: NA; V: TRBV7-9; size: few
CDR3: CASSASDRVTTF; DNA: TGTGCCAGCAGCGCCTCCGACAGGGTGACCACCTTC; J: TRBJ1-2; D: TRBD1; V: TRBV9; size: once
CDR3: CASSLYVDKTAGNTIYF; DNA: TGCGCCAGCAGCCTCTATGTGGACAAAACGGCCGGAAACACCATATATTTT; J: TRBJ1-3; D: NA; V: TRBV5-1; size: NA
CDR3: CASRGQELYEQYF; DNA: TGTGCCAGCAGGGGACAGGAACTATACGAGCAGTACTTC; J: TRBJ2-7; D: TRBD1; V: TRBV12-3/TRBV12-4; size: NA
CDR3: CASSPSPSRQNNQPQHF; DNA: TGTGCCAGCAGTCCGTCACCCTCTCGGCAGAACAATCAGCCCCAGCATTTT; J: TRBJ1-5; D: NA; V: TRBV28; size: NA